This TCR beta chain was sequenced for a study of T cell responses to AZD1222 COVID-19 vaccine (dated by TCRdb to the early 2020s). Some background on the complete study: TCR sequencing was performed for roughly 240 trial participants, of whom about 200 were given two doses of AZD1222 and approximately 26 were given two doses of MenACWY control vaccine. Trial participants were enrolled by age into 18-55, 56-69 and 70-plus year subgroups, with approximately 160, 26 and 62 TCR-sequenced participants respectively. Here is what the overall study found, with its caveats: No day 14 peak-response samples were available, so repertoires were characterized only after the peak T cell response. Reportedly, close to half of the unique spike-specific TCRs recognized epitopes lying outside the regions that are mutated in the B.1.351 and B.1.1.7 variants. Only five or six AZD1222 recipients were SARS-CoV-2 seropositive at baseline, limiting conclusions about previously exposed vaccinees. In the small 56-69-year group, the increase in depth fell short of significance, most likely because of low power. Spike-specific TCR breadth and depth rose significantly after two AZD1222 doses compared with day 0 and with MenACWY recipients. The vaccine-associated CD4 TCRs covered the entire spike protein, and the dominant responses fell in regions 160-218 and 743-854. Participants were mostly white British, with more females than males. The authors suggested clonal diversity may have been underestimated.

In the paper's terms, the time point label means: about 28 days (+/-7) after the second vaccine dose. The treatment or condition label on this specimen signifies: meningococcal conjugate vaccine given as trial control. Vaccinee samples were obtained from the UK trials COV001 and COV002, which included a single-blind randomized controlled phase 2/3 trial of AZD1222 (ChAdOx1 nCoV-19) in healthy adults. For TCRbeta chain sequencing, PBMC samples were collected from trial participants at day 0 and at day 28 after the second dose. A distance of 20 bases separates the germline ends of V and J, which lose 3 bases and 5 bases respectively. Taken from the germline V gene, the CDR1 and CDR2 loops are SGHRS and YFSETQ. Counted from cysteine to phenylalanine, this CDR3 has 16 amino acids. The retained sequence is limited to the CDR3, 48 bases, with the frame set at the first base. The CDR3 regions of human TCRbeta chains were analyzed by immunosequencing. For the original study's pipeline: Repertoire TCRs were matched against a reference library of SARS-CoV-2-specific TCRs generated with the MIRA antigen-specificity platform. Breadth was defined as the fraction of unique TCRs that were SARS-CoV-2-associated, and depth was defined as the fraction of total T cells that were SARS-CoV-2-associated. Each spike-specific TCR was assigned to its reactive spike region and to a CD4 or CD8 class using the MIRA data. Log10-transformed breadth and depth values were compared by one-way ANOVA with Sidak's multiple comparisons tests. TCRdb mirrors the immuneACCESS table, restricted to in-frame sequences. Some clones are absent from its copies; in checked studies, under half trace to an unresolved V gene, and the reason for the others is unknown. The D gene and trimming were derived from the DNA, and the V and J assignments and clone size from that table. Across this sample there are 120,000 to 150,000 clones, with around 90% seen only once. Under 5.5% of the sample belongs to the ten largest clones.

For this clone: Its specific antigen is unknown. Base qualities are not recorded, but no much larger clone differs from it by a single base.

The receptor comes from an adult who received the MenACWY meningococcal vaccine as a control. The sample consisted of peripheral blood, taken 28 days after the second dose of the MenACWY control vaccine. The sequence joins TRBV5-1 to TRBJ2-5; TRBD2 could be the D gene, as 6 bases match. CDR3 reads: CASSSLGLPVGETQYF. At the DNA level, the sequence is TGCGCCAGCAGCTCTCTGGGACTCCCCGTCGGGGAGACCCAGTACTTC. The CDR3, completed at both ends by the reference TRBV5-1 and TRBJ2-5 genes, gives the full variable domain KAGVTQTPRYLIKTRGQQVTLSCSPISGHRSVSWYQQTPGQGLQFLFEYFSETQRNKGNFPGRFSGRQFSNSRSEMNVSTLELGDSALYLCASSSLGLPVGETQYFGPGTRLLVL.